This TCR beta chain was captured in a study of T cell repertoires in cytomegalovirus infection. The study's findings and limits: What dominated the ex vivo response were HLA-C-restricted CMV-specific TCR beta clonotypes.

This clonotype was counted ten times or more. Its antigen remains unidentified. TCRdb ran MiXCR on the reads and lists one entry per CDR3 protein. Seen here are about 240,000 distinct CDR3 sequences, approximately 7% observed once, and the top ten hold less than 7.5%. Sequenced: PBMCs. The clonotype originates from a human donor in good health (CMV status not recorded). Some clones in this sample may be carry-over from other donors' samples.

The CDR3 region is CASSLVSLGTGELFF. CDR3 nucleotides: TGTGCCAGCAGCTTAGTGAGCCTCGGGACCGGGGAGCTGTTTTTT. This chain joins TRBV7-2 and TRBJ2-2; D uncertain. There are 15 residues in the CDR3. The germline V gene encodes CDR1 SGHTA and CDR2 FQGNSA. Trimming pared 1 base from V and 5 bases from J, leaving 11 bases between.